The 18 T cell receptor beta chains given below trace back to one sample, sequenced in a study of T cells in Graves' hyperthyroidism and ophthalmopathy. Amplification targeted TCR beta CDR3 regions from RNA transcripts. The HTBI set primed first-round TCR CDR3 RT-PCR. TCRdb called the multiplex PCR reads again in MiXCR, with one record for every CDR3 protein. The profile covers roughly 660,000 distinct CDR3 sequences, with approximately 15% appearing a single time and around 15% taken by the ten largest. The sequencing input was blood. Source of these receptors: a man aged 45-65 years with Graves' hyperthyroidism.

This clonotype came up many times. V gene TRBV2 combines with J gene TRBJ2-1; 7 nucleotides agree with TRBD2. The junction had 9 bases not matched to a gene; V was cut back by 7 bases and J by 0 bases. The CDR3 contains 16 residues. Germline CDR1 and CDR2: SNHLY and FYNNEI. The CDR3 coding sequence is TGTGCCAGCATCCTAAGCCAGCGGGACTCCTACAATGAGCAGTTCTTC. This encodes CASILSQRDSYNEQFF.

This clonotype was observed many times. V usage is TRBV27 and J usage is TRBJ2-7; the match to TRBD2 covers 10 bases. V lost 2 bases to trimming and J lost 0 bases; unmatched junction nucleotides: 4. The CDR3 is 16 amino acids. Germline CDR1 reads MNHEY; CDR2 reads SMNVEV (reference sequence). CDR3 region: CASSLITSGTSYEQYF. For the CDR3, the DNA is TGTGCCAGCAGTTTAATTACTAGCGGGACCTCCTACGAGCAGTACTTC.

This clonotype was detected ten times or more. V gene TRBV28 combines with J gene TRBJ2-7; weak D call: TRBD2 (7 bases). CDR3 length: 15 amino acids. Trimming took off 8 bases at V and 4 bases at J, with 21 bases between the two ends. Germline values: CDR1 MDHEN, CDR2 SYDVKM. As DNA, the CDR3 is TGTGCCAGCGAAACTCCAGGGGAGGGAGGGTACGAGCAGTACTTC. Residues: CASETPGEGGYEQYF.

The chain employs TRBV29-1 and TRBJ1-2, with unresolved D. The germline V gene encodes CDR1 SQVTM and CDR2 ANQGSEA. The CDR3 runs to 12 residues. Trimming took 7 bases from V and 7 from J, leaving 16 bases between them. For the CDR3, the DNA is TGCAGCGCAGAGGGAGAGACCCTTGGCTACACCTTC. It codes for CSAEGETLGYTF.

This clonotype was counted many times. The genes are TRBV24-1 and TRBJ1-5; D is unclear. V lost 10 bases and J 7 bases, leaving 19 bases between the germline ends. Germline CDR1 is KGHDR and CDR2 is SFDVKD. This CDR3 comprises 14 residues. CDR3 in amino acids: CATSPNALGQPQHF. The CDR3 DNA reads as TGTGCCACGAGCCCGAATGCCTTGGGACAGCCCCAGCATTTT.

This rearrangement joins TRBV5-1 to TRBJ2-5, with 12 bases fitting TRBD2. V trimming: 0 bases; J trimming: 4 bases; junction bases outside the gene matches: 7. CDR3 length: 17 amino acids. Germline V gene lookup returns CDR1 SGHRS and CDR2 YFSETQ. The CDR3 protein is CASSLGLAGEGGETQYF. The CDR3 DNA follows: TGCGCCAGCAGCTTGGGACTAGCGGGAGAAGGTGGAGAGACCCAGTACTTC.

This clonotype was detected only a few times. It may be a read error: a sequence one base away is much more abundant. The V gene is TRBV12-3 or TRBV12-4, the J gene TRBJ1-1; 7 bases map to TRBD1. The V and J ends lost 7 bases and 2 bases, in that order; junction bases with no gene match: 7. CDR3 length: 14 residues. CDR3 nucleotides: TGTGCCAGCACCGAGACAGGGACTAACACTGAAGCTTTCTTT. Protein sequence: CASTETGTNTEAFF.

This clonotype was found many times. The rearrangement links TRBV28 to TRBJ1-1, with 10 bases fitting TRBD1. Germline lookup yields CDR1 MDHEN and CDR2 SYDVKM. The CDR3 loop spans 15 amino acids. Trimming took 6 bases from V and 4 from J; bases not matched to a gene: 8. CDR3: CASSQGQGVVTEAFF. The CDR3, as DNA: TGTGCCAGCAGCCAAGGACAGGGGGTCGTCACTGAAGCTTTCTTT.

This clonotype was seen repeatedly, ten times or more. The rearrangement links TRBV9 to TRBJ2-2; 11 bases agree with TRBD2. Germline CDR1 reads SGDLS; CDR2 reads YYNGEE. CDR3 length equals 16 residues. With V trimmed by 0 bases and J by 7 bases, 5 bases remained unmatched. The CDR3 DNA reads TGTGCCAGCAGCGTAGTAGCGGGAGGGCCCGGCGGGGAGCTGTTTTTT. This sequence encodes CASSVVAGGPGGELFF.

In regard to this clonotype: A read error is possible here, since a much larger clone lies one base away. CDR3 residues: CASSDSGRAYEQYF. The DNA of the CDR3 is TGTGCCAGCAGCGATAGCGGGAGGGCCTACGAGCAGTACTTC. This chain connects TRBV5-4 to TRBJ2-7, with TRBD2 matching over 11 bases. V trimming: 4 bases; J trimming: 2 bases; junction bases outside the gene matches: 2. Germline CDR1 is SGHNT and CDR2 is YYREEE (reference sequence). CDR3 size: 14 residues.

This clonotype was counted ten times or more. The chain links TRBV28 to TRBJ1-1, with a possible D match to TRBD1 (5 bases). The germline V and J ends were trimmed by 3 bases and 2 bases, with 10 bases remaining between them. Germline V gives CDR1 MDHEN, CDR2 SYDVKM. CDR3 length: 14 amino acids. The CDR3 DNA reads as TGTGCCAGCAGTTTGGTACAGGCCAACACTGAAGCTTTCTTT. Its translation is CASSLVQANTEAFF.

This chain connects TRBV9 to TRBJ2-5, with D unresolved. Germline CDR1 and CDR2: SGDLS and YYNGEE. Trimming removed 1 base from V and 2 bases from J, with 6 bases in between. This CDR3 has 13 residues. The CDR3 reads CASSVSPQETQYF. The CDR3 DNA reads as TGTGCCAGCAGCGTATCCCCTCAAGAGACCCAGTACTTC.

This clonotype occurred many times. The genes are TRBV27 and TRBJ2-5; D is perhaps TRBD1 (5 bases). Germline-derived CDR1 and CDR2 are MNHEY and SMNVEV (reference sequence). V shed 3 bases and J shed 2 bases, with 13 bases lying between them. This CDR3 is 15 amino acids long. CDR3 nucleotides: TGTGCCAGCAGTTTGGTAGGGGCCTCTCAAGAGACCCAGTACTTC. Amino acids: CASSLVGASQETQYF.

In its sample, this clonotype was seen many times. The V gene is TRBV7-2, the J gene TRBJ2-5; the D is unclear. V lost 6 bases, J lost 2 bases, and 13 bases lay in between. The CDR3 is made up of 14 amino acids. Germline V gene lookup returns CDR1 SGHTA and CDR2 FQGNSA. The CDR3 coding sequence is TGTGCCAGCAGGGTGGCACTGCCTCAAGAGACCCAGTACTTC. Translating gives CASRVALPQETQYF.

The chain uses TRBV29-1 and TRBJ2-3, with D possibly being TRBD1 (6 bases). This CDR3 comprises 14 residues. V was clipped by 6 bases and J by 2 bases, with 15 bases between them. CDR1 is SQVTM, CDR2 ANQGSEA, per germline. For the CDR3, the DNA is TGCAGCGTCGCGAATGGGGGCATCACAGATACGCAGTATTTT. The encoded protein is CSVANGGITDTQYF.

The chain combines TRBV20-1 with TRBJ2-3, with 7 bases lining up with TRBD2. V shed 5 bases, J shed 4 bases, and the junction held 6 bases outside the gene matches. CDR3 length: 13 residues. Germline-derived CDR1 and CDR2 are DFQATT and SNEGSKA (reference sequence). The DNA of the CDR3 is TGCAGTGCTCCCCCGGCGGGAGCAGATACGCAGTATTTT. It translates to CSAPPAGADTQYF.

This clonotype was counted between two and nine times. The J gene is TRBJ2-1, the V gene TRBV6-5; 10 nucleotides agree with TRBD2. V lost 2 bases to trimming and J lost 3 bases; unmatched junction nucleotides: 1. The CDR3 is 15 residues long. Looked up from germline, CDR1 is MNHEY and CDR2 is SVGAGI. As DNA, the CDR3 is TGTGCCAGCAGTTACAGGACTAGCGGCTACAATGAGCAGTTCTTC. This encodes CASSYRTSGYNEQFF.

In its sample, this clonotype was seen many times. The DNA for the CDR3 is TGTGCCAGCAATAGAGCGGGAGATAGCTACAATGAGCAGTTCTTC. It is translated as CASNRAGDSYNEQFF. The chain employs TRBV12-3 or TRBV12-4 and TRBJ2-1, with 8 bases matching TRBD2. Trimming removed 7 bases from V and 3 bases from J; junction bases left unmatched: 8. This CDR3 contains 15 residues.